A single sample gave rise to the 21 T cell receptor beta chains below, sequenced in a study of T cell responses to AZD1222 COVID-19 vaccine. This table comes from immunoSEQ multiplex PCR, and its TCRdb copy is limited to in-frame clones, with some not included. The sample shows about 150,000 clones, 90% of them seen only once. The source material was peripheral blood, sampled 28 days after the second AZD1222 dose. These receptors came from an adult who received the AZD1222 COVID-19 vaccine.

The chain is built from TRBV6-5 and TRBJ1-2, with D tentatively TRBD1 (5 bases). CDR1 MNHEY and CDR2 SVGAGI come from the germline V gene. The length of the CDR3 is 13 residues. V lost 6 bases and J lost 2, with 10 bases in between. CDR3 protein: CASRPTVNYGYTF. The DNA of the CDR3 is TGTGCCAGCAGGCCGACAGTGAACTATGGCTACACCTTC.

In DNA form, the CDR3 reads TGTGCCAGCGGCCTTAAACAGGGGATGAACACTGAAGCTTTCTTT. This translates into CASGLKQGMNTEAFF. The chain has TRBV6-5 and TRBJ1-1, with 7 bases that match TRBD1. The CDR3 extends over 15 amino acids. Germline lookup yields CDR1 MNHEY and CDR2 SVGAGI. V shed 8 bases, J shed 0 bases, and the junction held 9 bases outside the gene matches.

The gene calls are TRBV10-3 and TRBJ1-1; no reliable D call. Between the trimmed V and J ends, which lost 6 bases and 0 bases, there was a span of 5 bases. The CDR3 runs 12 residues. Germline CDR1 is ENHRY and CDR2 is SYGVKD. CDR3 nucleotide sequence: TGTGCCATCAGGCAGATGAACACTGAAGCTTTCTTT. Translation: CAIRQMNTEAFF.

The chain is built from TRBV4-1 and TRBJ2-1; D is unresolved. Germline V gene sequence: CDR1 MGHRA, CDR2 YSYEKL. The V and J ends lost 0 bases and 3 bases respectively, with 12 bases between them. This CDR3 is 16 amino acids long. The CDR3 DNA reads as TGCGCCAGCAGCCAAGAGGACCTACAGATCTACAATGAGCAGTTCTTC. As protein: CASSQEDLQIYNEQFF.

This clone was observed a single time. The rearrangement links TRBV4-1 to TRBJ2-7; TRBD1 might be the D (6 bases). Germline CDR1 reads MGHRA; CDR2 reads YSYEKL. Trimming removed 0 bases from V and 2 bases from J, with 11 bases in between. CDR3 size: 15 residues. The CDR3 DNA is TGCGCCAGCAGCCAAGAACAGGGTGATACCTACGAGCAGTACTTC. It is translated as CASSQEQGDTYEQYF.

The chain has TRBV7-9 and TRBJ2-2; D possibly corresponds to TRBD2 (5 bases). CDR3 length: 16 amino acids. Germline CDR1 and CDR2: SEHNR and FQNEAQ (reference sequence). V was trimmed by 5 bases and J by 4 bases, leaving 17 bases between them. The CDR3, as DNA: TGTGCCAGCAGCCTCGAGGTGAGGGTGGCCACCGGGGAGCTGTTTTTT. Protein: CASSLEVRVATGELFF. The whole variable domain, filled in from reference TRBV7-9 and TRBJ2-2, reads DTGVSQNPRHKITKRGQNVTFRCDPISEHNRLYWYRQTLGQGPEFLTYFQNEAQLEKSRLLSDRFSAERPKGSFSTLEIQRTEQGDSAMYLCASSLEVRVATGELFFGEGSRLTVL.

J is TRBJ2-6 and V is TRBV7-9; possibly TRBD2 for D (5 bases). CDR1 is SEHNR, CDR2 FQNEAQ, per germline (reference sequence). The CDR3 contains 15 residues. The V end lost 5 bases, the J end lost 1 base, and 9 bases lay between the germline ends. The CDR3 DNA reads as TGTGCCAGCAGCCCATCGGGATCTGGGGCCAACGTCCTGACTTTC. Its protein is CASSPSGSGANVLTF.

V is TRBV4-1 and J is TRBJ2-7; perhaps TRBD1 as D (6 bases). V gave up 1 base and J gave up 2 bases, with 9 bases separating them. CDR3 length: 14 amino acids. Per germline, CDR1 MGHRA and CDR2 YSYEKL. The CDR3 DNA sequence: TGCGCCAGCAGCCAAGTCGGGGACACCTACGAGCAGTACTTC. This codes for CASSQVGDTYEQYF.

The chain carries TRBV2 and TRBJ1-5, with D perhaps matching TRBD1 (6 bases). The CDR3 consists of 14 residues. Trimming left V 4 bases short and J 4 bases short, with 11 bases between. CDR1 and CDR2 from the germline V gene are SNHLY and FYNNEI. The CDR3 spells CASSGTDINQPQHF. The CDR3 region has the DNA TGTGCCAGCAGTGGGACAGACATTAATCAGCCCCAGCATTTT.

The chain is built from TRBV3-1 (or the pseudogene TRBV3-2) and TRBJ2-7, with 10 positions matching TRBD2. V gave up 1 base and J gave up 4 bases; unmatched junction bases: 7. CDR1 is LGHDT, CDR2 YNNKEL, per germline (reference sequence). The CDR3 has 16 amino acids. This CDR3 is CASSQGLAGAPYEQYF. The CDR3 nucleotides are TGTGCCAGCAGCCAAGGGCTAGCGGGAGCCCCATACGAGCAGTACTTC.

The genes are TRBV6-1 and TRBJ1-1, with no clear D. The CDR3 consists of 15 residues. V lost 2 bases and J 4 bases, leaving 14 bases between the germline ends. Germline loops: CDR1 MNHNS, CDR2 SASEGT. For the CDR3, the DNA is TGTGCCAGCAGTGAATCTCGACCGCCCTTCACTGAAGCTTTCTTT. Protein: CASSESRPPFTEAFF.

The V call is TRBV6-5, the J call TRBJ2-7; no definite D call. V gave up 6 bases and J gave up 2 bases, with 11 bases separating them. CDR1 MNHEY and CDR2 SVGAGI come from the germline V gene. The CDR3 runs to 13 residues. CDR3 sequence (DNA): TGTGCCAGCAGGAGGCGGAACACCTACGAGCAGTACTTC. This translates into CASRRRNTYEQYF.

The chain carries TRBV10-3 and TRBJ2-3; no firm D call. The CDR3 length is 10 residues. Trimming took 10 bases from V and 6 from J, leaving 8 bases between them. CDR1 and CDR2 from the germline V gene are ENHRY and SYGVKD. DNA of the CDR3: TGTGCCAGCGCCGGGGATACGCAGTATTTT. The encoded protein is CASAGDTQYF.

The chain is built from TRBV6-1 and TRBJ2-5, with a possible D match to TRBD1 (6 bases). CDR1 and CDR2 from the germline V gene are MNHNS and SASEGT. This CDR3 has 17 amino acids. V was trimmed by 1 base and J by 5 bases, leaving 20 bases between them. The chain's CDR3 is CASSEEMRQGRRETQYF. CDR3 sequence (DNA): TGTGCCAGCAGTGAAGAAATGCGGCAGGGGCGCCGGGAGACCCAGTACTTC.

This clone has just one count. In DNA form, the CDR3 reads TGCGCCAGCAGTCCCACCCCAGGGGTTCAGGGCTACACCTTC. Translating it yields CASSPTPGVQGYTF. This chain connects TRBV4-1 to TRBJ1-2, with D possibly being TRBD1 (6 bases). The V end lost 6 bases, the J end lost 8 bases, and 19 bases lay between the germline ends. The germline V gene encodes CDR1 MGHRA and CDR2 YSYEKL. The CDR3 extends over 14 amino acids.

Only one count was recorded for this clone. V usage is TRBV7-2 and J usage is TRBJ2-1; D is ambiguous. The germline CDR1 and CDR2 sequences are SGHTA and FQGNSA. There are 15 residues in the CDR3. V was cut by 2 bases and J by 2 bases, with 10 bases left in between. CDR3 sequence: CASSLMGGAYNEQFF. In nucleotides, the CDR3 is TGTGCCAGCAGCTTAATGGGCGGAGCCTACAATGAGCAGTTCTTC. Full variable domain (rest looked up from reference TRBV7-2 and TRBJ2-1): GAGVSQSPSNKVTEKGKDVELRCDPISGHTALYWYRQSLGQGLEFLIYFQGNSAPDKSGLPSDRFSAERTGGSVSTLTIQRTQQEDSAVYLCASSLMGGAYNEQFFGPGTRLTVL.

The CDR3 sequence: CASSPRVINYGYTF. The CDR3 DNA reads TGTGCCAGCAGCCCCCGGGTCATTAACTATGGCTACACCTTC. The genes are TRBV7-2 and TRBJ1-2, with D unclear. CDR3 length: 14 residues. Trimming cost V 5 bases and J 1 base, with 11 bases left between them. CDR1 is SGHTA, CDR2 FQGNSA, per germline.

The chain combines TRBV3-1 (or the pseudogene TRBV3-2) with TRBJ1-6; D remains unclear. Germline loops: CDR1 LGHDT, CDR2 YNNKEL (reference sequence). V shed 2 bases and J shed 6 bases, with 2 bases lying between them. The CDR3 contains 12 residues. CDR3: CASSQSNSPLHF. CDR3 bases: TGTGCCAGCAGCCAAAGTAATTCACCCCTCCACTTT.

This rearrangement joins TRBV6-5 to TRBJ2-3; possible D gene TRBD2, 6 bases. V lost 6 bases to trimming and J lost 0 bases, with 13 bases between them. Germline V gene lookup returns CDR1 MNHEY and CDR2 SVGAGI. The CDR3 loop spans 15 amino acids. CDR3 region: CASSLDGTSTDTQYF. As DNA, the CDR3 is TGTGCCAGCAGCCTCGACGGGACTAGCACAGATACGCAGTATTTT.

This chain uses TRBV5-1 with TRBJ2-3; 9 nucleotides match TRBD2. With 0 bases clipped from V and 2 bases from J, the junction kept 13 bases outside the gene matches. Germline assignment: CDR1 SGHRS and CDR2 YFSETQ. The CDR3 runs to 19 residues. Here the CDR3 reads CASSLAIRAGGLSTDTQYF. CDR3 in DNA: TGCGCCAGCAGCTTGGCCATAAGAGCGGGAGGCCTCTCCACAGATACGCAGTATTTT.

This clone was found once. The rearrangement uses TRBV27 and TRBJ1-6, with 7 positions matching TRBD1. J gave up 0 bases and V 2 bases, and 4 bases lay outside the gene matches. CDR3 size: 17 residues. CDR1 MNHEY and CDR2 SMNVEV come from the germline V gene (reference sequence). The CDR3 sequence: CASSLKTGSSYNSPLHF. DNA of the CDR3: TGTGCCAGCAGTTTAAAGACAGGGAGCTCCTATAATTCACCCCTCCACTTT.